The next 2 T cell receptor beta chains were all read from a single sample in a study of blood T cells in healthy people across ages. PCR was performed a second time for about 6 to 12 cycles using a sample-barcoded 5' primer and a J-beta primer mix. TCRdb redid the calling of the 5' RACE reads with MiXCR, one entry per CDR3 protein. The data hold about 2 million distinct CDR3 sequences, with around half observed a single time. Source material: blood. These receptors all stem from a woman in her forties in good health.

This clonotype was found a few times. The CDR3, as DNA: TGTGCCAGCAGCTCTAAGATCCCCAGCTCCTACAATGAGCAGTTCTTC. Translating it yields CASSSKIPSSYNEQFF. This rearrangement joins TRBV7-9 to TRBJ2-1; no clear D gene. The CDR3 covers 16 residues. Trimming stripped 4 bases from V and 0 bases from J, with 13 bases between. CDR1 SEHNR and CDR2 FQNEAQ come from the germline V gene (reference sequence).

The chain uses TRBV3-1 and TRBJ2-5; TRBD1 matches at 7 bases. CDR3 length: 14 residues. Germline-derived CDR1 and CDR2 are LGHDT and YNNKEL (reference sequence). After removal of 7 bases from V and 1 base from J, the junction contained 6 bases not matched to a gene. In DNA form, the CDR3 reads TGTGCCAGCACCACGACAGGGTCCCAAGAGACCCAGTACTTC. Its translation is CASTTTGSQETQYF.